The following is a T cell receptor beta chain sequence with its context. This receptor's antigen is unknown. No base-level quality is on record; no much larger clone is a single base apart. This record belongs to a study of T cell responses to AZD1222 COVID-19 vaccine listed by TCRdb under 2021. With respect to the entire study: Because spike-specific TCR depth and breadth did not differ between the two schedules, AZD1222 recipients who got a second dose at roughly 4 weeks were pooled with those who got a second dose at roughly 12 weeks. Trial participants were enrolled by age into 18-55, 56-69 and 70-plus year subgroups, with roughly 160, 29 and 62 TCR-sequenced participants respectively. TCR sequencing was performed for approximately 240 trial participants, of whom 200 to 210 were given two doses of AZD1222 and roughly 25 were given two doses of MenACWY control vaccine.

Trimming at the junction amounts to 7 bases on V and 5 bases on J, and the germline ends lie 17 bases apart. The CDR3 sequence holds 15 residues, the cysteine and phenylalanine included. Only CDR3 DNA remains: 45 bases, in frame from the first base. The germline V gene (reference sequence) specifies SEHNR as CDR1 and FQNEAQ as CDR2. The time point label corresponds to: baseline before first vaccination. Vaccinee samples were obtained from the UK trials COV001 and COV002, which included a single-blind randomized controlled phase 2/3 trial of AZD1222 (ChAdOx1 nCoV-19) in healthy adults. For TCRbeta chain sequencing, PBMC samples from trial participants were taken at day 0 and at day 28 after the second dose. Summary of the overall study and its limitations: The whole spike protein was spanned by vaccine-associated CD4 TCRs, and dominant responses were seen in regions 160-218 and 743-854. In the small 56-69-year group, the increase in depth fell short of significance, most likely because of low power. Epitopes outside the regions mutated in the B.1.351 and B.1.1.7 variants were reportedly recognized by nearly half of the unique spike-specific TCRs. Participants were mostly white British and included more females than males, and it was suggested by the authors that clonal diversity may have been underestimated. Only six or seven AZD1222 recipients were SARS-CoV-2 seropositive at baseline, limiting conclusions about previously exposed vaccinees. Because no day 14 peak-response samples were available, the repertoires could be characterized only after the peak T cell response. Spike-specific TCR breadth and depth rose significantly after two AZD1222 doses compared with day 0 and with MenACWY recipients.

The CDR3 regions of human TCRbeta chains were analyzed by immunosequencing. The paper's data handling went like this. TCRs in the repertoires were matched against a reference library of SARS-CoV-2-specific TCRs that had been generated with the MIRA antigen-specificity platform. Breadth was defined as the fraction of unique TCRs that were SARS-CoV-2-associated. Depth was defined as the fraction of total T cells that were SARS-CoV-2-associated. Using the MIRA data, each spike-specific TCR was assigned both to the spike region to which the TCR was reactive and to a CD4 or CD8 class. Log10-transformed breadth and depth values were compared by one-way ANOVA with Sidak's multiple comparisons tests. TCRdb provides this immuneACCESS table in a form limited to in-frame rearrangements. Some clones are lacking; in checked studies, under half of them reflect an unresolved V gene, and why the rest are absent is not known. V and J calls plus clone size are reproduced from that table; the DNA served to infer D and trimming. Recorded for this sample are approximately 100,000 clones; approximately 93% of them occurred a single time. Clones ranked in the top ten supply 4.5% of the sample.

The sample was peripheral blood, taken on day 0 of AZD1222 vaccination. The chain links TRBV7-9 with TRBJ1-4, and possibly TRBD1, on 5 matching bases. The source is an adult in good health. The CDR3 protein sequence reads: CASTQVVGTNEKLFF. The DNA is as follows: TGTGCCAGCACCCAGGTCGTAGGGACCAATGAAAAACTGTTTTTT.